The TCR beta chain described here comes from a study of STAT5B mutations in CD4+ large granular lymphocyte leukemia. With respect to this clone: Its antigen is still unknown.

Study findings and constraints: 8/27 top patient clones versus 2/35 control clones were TRBV06-family.

Trimming pared 1 base from V and 0 bases from J, leaving 10 bases between. This CDR3 has 16 amino acids. Germline lookup yields CDR1 LGHNA and CDR2 YNFKEQ. Data came from immunoSEQ multiplex PCR; TCRdb stores just in-frame clones and leaves some out. Of 20,000 to 25,000 clones in the sample, 74% were seen once. Sequenced sample: CD4+ T cells from blood buffy coats. This clonotype was obtained from a human donor in good health. The rearrangement joins TRBV4-2 to TRBJ2-1, with D unresolved. CDR3 sequence (DNA): TGTGCCAGCAGCCAAGGGCGAGCTGGCTCCTACAATGAGCAGTTCTTC. It translates to CASSQGRAGSYNEQFF.